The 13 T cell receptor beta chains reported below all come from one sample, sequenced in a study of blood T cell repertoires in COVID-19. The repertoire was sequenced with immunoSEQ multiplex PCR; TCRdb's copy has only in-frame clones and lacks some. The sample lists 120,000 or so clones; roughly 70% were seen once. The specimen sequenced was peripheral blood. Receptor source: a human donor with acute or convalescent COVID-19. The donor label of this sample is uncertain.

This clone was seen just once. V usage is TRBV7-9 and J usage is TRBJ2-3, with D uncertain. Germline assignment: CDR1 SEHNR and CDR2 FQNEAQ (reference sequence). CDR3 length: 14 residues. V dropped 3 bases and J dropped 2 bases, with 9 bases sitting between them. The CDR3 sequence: CASSFSVDTDTQYF. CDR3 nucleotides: TGTGCCAGCAGCTTTAGTGTCGACACAGATACGCAGTATTTT.

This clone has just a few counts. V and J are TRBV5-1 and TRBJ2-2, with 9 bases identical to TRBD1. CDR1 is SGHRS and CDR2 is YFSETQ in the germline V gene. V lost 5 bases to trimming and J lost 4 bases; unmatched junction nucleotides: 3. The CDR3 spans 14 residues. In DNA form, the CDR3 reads TGCGCCAGCAGTATGGACAGGGGCACCGGGGAGCTGTTTTTT. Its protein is CASSMDRGTGELFF.

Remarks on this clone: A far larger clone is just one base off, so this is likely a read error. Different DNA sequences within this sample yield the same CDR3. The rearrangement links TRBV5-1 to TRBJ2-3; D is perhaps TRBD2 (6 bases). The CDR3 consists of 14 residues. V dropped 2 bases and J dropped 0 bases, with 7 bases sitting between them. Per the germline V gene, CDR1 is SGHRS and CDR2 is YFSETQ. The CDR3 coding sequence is TGCGCCAGCAGCTTAGGGACTAGCACAGATACGCAGTATTTT. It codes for CASSLGTSTDTQYF.

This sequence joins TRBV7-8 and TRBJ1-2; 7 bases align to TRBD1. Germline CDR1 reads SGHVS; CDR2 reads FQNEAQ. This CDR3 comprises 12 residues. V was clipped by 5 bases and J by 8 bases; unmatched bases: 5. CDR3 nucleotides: TGTGCCAGCAGCAACCGACAGGGAGGCTACACCTTC. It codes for CASSNRQGGYTF.

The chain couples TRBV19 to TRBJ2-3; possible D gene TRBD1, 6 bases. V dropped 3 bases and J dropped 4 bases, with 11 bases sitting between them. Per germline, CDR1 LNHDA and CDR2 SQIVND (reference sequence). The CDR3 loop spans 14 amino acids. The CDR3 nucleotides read TGTGCCAGTAGTATGGGGGCGAGGGCAGATACGCAGTATTTT. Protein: CASSMGARADTQYF.

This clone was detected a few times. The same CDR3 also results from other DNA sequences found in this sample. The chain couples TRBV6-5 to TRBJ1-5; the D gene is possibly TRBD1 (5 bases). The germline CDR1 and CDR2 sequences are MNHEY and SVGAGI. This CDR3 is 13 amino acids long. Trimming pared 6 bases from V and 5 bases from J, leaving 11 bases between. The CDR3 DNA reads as TGTGCCAGCAGCCGGGGAGGGGATCAGCCCCAGCATTTT. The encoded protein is CASSRGGDQPQHF.

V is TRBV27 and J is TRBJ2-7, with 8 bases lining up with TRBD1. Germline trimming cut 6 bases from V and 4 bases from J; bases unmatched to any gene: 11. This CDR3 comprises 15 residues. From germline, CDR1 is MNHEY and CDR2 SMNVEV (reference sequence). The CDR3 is CASSPTWTGWYEQYF. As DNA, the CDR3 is TGTGCCAGCAGCCCTACTTGGACAGGGTGGTACGAGCAGTACTTC.

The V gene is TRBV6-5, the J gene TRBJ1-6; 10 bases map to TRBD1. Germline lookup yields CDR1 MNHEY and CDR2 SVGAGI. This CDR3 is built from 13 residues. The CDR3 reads CGSVGTGVSPLHF. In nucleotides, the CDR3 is TGTGGTAGTGTAGGGACAGGGGTTTCACCCCTCCACTTT.

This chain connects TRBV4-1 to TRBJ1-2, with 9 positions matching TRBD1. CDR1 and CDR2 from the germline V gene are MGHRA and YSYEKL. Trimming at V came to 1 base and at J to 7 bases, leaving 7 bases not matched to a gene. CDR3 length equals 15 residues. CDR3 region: CASSQVPGTGIGYTF. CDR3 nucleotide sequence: TGCGCCAGCAGCCAAGTACCCGGGACAGGGATTGGCTACACCTTC.

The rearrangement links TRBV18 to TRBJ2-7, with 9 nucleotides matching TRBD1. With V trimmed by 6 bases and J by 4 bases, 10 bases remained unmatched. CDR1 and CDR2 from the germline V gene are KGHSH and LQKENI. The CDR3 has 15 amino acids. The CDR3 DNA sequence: TGTGCCAGCTCGCTTACCGGGACAGGGACGTACGAGCAGTACTTC. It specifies CASSLTGTGTYEQYF. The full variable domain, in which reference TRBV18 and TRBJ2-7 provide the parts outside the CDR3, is NAGVMQNPRHLVRRRGQEARLRCSPMKGHSHVYWYRQLPEEGLKFMVYLQKENIIDESGMPKERFSAEFPKEGPSILRIQQVVRGDSAAYFCASSLTGTGTYEQYFGPGTRLTVT.

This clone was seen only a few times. CDR3 sequence: CASSLTAAGAALADTQYF. The CDR3, as DNA: TGTGCCAGCAGCTTAACGGCCGCGGGGGCTGCCCTGGCAGATACGCAGTATTTT. The V gene is TRBV7-8, the J gene TRBJ2-3, with D possibly TRBD2 on 7 matching bases. The V end was cut by 2 bases, the J end by 4 bases, with 22 bases between. The CDR3 length is 18 residues. The germline gives CDR1 SGHVS, CDR2 FQNEAQ.

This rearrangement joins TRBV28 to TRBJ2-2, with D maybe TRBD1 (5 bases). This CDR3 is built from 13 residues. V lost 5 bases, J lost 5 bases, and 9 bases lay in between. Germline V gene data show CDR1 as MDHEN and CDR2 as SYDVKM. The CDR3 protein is CASSLPGTGELFF. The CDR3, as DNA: TGTGCCAGCAGTCTCCCAGGGACCGGGGAGCTGTTTTTT.

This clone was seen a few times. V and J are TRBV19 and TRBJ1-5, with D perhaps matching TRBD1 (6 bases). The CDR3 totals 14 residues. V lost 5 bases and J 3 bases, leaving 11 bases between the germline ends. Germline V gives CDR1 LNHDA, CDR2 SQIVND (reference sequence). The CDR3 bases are TGTGCCAGTAGTGATACAGGGCTCAATCAGCCCCAGCATTTT. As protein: CASSDTGLNQPQHF.